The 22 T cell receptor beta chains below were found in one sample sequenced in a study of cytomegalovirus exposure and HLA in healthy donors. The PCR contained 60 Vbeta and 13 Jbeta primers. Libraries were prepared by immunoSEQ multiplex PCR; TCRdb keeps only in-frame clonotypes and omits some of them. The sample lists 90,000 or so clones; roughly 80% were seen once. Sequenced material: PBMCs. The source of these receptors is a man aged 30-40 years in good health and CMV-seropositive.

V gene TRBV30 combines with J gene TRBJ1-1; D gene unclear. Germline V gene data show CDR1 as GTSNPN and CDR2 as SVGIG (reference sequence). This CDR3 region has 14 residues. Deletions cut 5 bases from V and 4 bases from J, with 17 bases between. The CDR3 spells CAWGSLGLLTEAFF. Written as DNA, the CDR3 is TGTGCCTGGGGATCTCTGGGCCTACTCACTGAAGCTTTCTTT.

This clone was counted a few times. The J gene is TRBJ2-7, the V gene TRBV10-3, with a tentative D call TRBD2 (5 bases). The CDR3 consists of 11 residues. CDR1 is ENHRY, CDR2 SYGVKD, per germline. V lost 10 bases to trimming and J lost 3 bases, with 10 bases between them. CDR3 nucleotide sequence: TGTGCCACTAGCTCCCTCTACGAGCAGTACTTC. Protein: CATSSLYEQYF.

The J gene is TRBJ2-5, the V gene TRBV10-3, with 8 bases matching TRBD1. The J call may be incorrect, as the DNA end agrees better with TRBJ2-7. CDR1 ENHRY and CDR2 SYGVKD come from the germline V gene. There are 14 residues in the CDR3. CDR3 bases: TGTGCCATCAGTCCAGGGGGCATCTCCTACGAGCAGTACTTC. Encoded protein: CAISPGGISYEQYF.

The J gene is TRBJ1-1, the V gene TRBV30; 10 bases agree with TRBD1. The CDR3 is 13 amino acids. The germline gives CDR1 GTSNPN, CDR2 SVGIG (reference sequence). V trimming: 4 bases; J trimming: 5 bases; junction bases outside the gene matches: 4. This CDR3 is CAWTRDRGTEAFF. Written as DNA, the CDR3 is TGTGCCTGGACCCGGGACAGGGGTACTGAAGCTTTCTTT. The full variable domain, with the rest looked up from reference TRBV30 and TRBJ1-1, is SQTIHQWPATLVQPVGSPLSLECTVEGTSNPNLYWYRQAAGRGLQLLFYSVGIGQISSEVPQNLSASRPQDRQFILSSKKLLLSDSGFYLCAWTRDRGTEAFFGQGTRLTVV.

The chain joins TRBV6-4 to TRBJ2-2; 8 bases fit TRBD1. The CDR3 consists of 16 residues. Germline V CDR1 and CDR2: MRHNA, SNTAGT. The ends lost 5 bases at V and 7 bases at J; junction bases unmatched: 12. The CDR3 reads CASSHGQGPWDGELFF. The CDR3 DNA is TGTGCCAGCAGTCATGGACAGGGACCGTGGGACGGGGAGCTGTTTTTT.

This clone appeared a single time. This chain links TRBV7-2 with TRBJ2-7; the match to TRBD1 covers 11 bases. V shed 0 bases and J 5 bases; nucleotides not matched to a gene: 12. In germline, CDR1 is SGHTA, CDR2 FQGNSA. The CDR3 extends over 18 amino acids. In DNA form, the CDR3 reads TGTGCCAGCAGCTTAGCCTTTGTTTATGGACAGGGGGCTGACGAGCAGTACTTC. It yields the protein CASSLAFVYGQGADEQYF.

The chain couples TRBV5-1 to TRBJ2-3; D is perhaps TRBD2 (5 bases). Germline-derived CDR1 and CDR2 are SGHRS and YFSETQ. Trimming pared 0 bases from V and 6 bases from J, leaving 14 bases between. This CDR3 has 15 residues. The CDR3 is CASSLESGGFDTQYF. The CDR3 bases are TGCGCCAGCAGCTTGGAATCAGGAGGATTTGATACGCAGTATTTT.

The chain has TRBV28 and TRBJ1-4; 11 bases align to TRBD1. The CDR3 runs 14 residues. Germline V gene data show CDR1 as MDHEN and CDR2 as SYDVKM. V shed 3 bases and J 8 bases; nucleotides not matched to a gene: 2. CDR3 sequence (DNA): TGTGCCAGCAGTTTCAGGACAGGGGGCGAAAAACTGTTTTTT. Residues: CASSFRTGGEKLFF. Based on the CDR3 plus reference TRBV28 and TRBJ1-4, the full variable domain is DVKVTQSSRYLVKRTGEKVFLECVQDMDHENMFWYRQDPGLGLRLIYFSYDVKMKEKGDIPEGYSVSREKKERFSLILESASTNQTSMYLCASSFRTGGEKLFFGSGTQLSVL.

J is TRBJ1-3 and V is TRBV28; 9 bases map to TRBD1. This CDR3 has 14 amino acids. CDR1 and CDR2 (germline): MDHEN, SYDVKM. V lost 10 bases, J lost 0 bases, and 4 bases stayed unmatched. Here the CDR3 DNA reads TGTGCCACCGGGACAGGGCCCTCTGGAAACACCATATATTTT. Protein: CATGTGPSGNTIYF. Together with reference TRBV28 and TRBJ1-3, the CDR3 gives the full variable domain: DVKVTQSSRYLVKRTGEKVFLECVQDMDHENMFWYRQDPGLGLRLIYFSYDVKMKEKGDIPEGYSVSREKKERFSLILESASTNQTSMYLCATGTGPSGNTIYFGEGSWLTVV.

In DNA form, the CDR3 reads TGTGCCAGCAGTTACTCCGGGACAGGGGGAAACTATGGCTACACCTTC. Its translation: CASSYSGTGGNYGYTF. This chain connects TRBV6-5 to TRBJ1-2; 11 bases are a match to TRBD1. Germline CDR1 and CDR2: MNHEY and SVGAGI. This CDR3 contains 16 residues. V gave up 0 bases and J gave up 2 bases; unmatched junction bases: 2.

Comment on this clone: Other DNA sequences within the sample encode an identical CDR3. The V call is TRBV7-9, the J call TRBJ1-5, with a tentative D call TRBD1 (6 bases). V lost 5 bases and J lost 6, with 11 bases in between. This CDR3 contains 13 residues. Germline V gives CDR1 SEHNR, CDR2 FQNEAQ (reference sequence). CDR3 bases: TGTGCCAGCAGCCCGAGGGGGGGTCAGCCCCAGCATTTT. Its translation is CASSPRGGQPQHF.

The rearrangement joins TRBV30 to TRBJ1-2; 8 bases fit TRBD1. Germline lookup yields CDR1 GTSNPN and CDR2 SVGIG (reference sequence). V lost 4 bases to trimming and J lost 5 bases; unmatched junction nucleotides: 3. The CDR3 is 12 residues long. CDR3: CAWTGGGYGYTF. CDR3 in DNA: TGTGCCTGGACAGGGGGCGGGTATGGCTACACCTTC.

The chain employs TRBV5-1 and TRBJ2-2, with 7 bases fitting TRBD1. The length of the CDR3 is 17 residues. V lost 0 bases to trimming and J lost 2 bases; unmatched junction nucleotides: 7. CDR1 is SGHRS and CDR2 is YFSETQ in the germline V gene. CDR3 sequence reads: CASSLVKGAPNTGELFF. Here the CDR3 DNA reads TGCGCCAGCAGCTTGGTAAAGGGGGCGCCTAACACCGGGGAGCTGTTTTTT. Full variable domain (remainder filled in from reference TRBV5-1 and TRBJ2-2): KAGVTQTPRYLIKTRGQQVTLSCSPISGHRSVSWYQQTPGQGLQFLFEYFSETQRNKGNFPGRFSGRQFSNSRSEMNVSTLELGDSALYLCASSLVKGAPNTGELFFGEGSRLTVL.

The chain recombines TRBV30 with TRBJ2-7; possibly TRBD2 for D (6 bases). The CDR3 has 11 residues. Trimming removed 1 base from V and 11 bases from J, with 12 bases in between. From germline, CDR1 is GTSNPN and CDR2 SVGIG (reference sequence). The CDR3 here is CAWSGGESKYF. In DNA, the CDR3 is TGTGCCTGGAGTGGCGGGGAGAGCAAGTACTTC.

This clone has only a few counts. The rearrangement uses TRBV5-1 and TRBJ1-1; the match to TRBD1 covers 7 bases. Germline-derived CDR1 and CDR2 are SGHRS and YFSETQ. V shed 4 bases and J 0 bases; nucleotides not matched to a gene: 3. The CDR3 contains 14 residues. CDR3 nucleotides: TGCGCCAGCAGCCCCGGACAGGTGAACACTGAAGCTTTCTTT. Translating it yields CASSPGQVNTEAFF. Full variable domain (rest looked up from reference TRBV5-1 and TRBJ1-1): KAGVTQTPRYLIKTRGQQVTLSCSPISGHRSVSWYQQTPGQGLQFLFEYFSETQRNKGNFPGRFSGRQFSNSRSEMNVSTLELGDSALYLCASSPGQVNTEAFFGQGTRLTVV.

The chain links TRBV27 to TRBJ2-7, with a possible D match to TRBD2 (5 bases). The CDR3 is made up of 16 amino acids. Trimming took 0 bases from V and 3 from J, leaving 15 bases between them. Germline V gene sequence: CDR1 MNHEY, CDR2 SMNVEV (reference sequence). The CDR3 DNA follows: TGTGCCAGCAGTTTATCGTGGCAGGACTCAGTCTACGAGCAGTACTTC. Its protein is CASSLSWQDSVYEQYF.

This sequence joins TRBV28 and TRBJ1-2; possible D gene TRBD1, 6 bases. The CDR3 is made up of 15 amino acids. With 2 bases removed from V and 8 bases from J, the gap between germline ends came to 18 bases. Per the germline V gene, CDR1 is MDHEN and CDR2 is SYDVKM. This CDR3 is CASSLAWGGARGYTF. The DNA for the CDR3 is TGTGCCAGCAGTTTAGCCTGGGGGGGGGCGCGGGGCTACACCTTC.

The CDR3 protein is CASKGGRPLNTEAFF. The CDR3 bases are TGTGCCAGCAAGGGGGGGAGACCTTTGAACACTGAAGCTTTCTTT. The chain recombines TRBV7-2 with TRBJ1-1; tentatively, D is TRBD1 (6 bases). Germline assignment: CDR1 SGHTA and CDR2 FQGNSA. The V and J ends lost 7 bases and 0 bases respectively, with 15 bases between them. The CDR3 consists of 15 residues.

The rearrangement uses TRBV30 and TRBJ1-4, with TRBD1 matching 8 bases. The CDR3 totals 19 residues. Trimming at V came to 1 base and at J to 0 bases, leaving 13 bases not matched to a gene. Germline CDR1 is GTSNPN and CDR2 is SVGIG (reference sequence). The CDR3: CAWSGLAGTGHTTNEKLFF. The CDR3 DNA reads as TGTGCCTGGAGTGGGTTGGCCGGGACAGGACACACAACTAATGAAAAACTGTTTTTT. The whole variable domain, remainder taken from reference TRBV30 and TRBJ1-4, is SQTIHQWPATLVQPVGSPLSLECTVEGTSNPNLYWYRQAAGRGLQLLFYSVGIGQISSEVPQNLSASRPQDRQFILSSKKLLLSDSGFYLCAWSGLAGTGHTTNEKLFFGSGTQLSVL.

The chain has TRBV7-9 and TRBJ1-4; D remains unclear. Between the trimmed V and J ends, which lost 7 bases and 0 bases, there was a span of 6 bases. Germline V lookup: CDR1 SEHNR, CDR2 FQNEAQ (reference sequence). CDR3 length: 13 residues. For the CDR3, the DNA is TGTGCCAGCACCCCTGCAACTAATGAAAAACTGTTTTTT. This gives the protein CASTPATNEKLFF.

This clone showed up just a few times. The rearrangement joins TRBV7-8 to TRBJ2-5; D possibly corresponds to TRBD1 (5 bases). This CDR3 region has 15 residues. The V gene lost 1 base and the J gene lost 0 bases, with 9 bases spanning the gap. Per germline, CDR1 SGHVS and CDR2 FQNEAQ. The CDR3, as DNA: TGTGCCAGCAGCTTAGGGTCAGGGTACCAAGAGACCCAGTACTTC. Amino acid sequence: CASSLGSGYQETQYF.

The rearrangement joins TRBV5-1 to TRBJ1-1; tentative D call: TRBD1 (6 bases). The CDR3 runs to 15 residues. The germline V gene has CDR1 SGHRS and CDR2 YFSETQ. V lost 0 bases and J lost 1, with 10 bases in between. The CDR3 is CASSLEAGANTEAFF. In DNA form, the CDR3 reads TGCGCCAGCAGCTTGGAGGCAGGGGCGAACACTGAAGCTTTCTTT.